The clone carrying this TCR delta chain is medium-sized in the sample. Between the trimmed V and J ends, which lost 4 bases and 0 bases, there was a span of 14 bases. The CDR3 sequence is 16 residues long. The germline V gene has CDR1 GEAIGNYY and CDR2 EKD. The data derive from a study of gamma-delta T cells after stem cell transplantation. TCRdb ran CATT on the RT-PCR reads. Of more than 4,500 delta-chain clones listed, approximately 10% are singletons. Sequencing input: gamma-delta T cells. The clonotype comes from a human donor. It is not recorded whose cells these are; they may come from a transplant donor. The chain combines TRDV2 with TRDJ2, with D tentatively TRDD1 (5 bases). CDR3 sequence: CACDEIPGSLTAQLFF. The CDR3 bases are TGTGCCTGTGATGAAATCCCTGGCTCTTTGACAGCACAACTCTTCTTT.